What follows describes a single T cell receptor (beta chain). This table comes from immunoSEQ multiplex PCR, and its TCRdb copy is limited to in-frame clones, with some not included. The data show some 79,000 clones, roughly 90% seen once. The data derive from a study of blood T cell repertoires in COVID-19. Study summary: There were acute and convalescent COVID-19 samples, and they came from the United States, Italy and Spain.

V dropped 3 bases and J dropped 3 bases, with 5 bases sitting between them. CDR1 is DFQATT, CDR2 SNEGSKA, per germline (reference sequence). CDR3 length: 11 amino acids. Input material: peripheral blood. The chain combines TRBV20-1 with TRBJ1-1; D call uncertain. This sequence was found in a man aged 70 or older with active or convalescent COVID-19. The CDR3 loop reads CSAREDTEAFF. For the CDR3, the DNA is TGCAGTGCTAGGGAGGACACTGAAGCTTTCTTT.